The TCR beta chain under discussion was sequenced for a study of OX40 agonist ivuxolimab in advanced cancers. As for the study in general: Age averaged about 62 years (range roughly 23 to 90), and about 86% were male.

V lost 1 base and J lost 1, with 11 bases in between. Germline V CDR1 and CDR2: MNHEY, SMNVEV (reference sequence). The CDR3 has 17 residues. At cycle 4 day 1, cycle 7 day 1, and baseline, blood was sampled. Study-level points and caveats: Determination of antigen specificity was not performed for the expanded peripheral T cells. With doses of 0.1 to 3.0 mg/kg, CD4+ and CD8+ blood T cells had undergone clonal expansion by week 6.

With regard to this clone: Its antigen is undetermined.

Assay used: immunoSEQ multiplex PCR; TCRdb lists only in-frame clones, some missing. The sample shows tens of thousands of clones, approximately 87% of them seen only once. The sample in question was CD4+ or CD8+ T cells sorted from blood, obtained in a trial of the OX40 agonist ivuxolimab. The J gene is TRBJ2-6, the V gene TRBV27; D ambiguous. This receptor was obtained from an adult with an advanced solid tumor such as melanoma, head and neck, liver or kidney cancer. The CDR3 sequence is CASSLYPPGSGANVLTF. The CDR3 DNA reads as TGTGCCAGCAGTTTATATCCACCCGGGTCTGGGGCCAACGTCCTGACTTTC.